The 11 T cell receptor beta chains presented below share a single source sample, sequenced in a study of spatial heterogeneity in lung cancer. Study outcomes and limitations: Tumor mutation counts were tracked by expanded intratumoral alpha and beta TCR counts.

Antigen specificity for these receptors is unknown. The sample's time point: sample taken at primary tumor resection. TCRdb called the 5' RACE reads again in MiXCR, with one record for every CDR3 protein. Of around 7,900 distinct CDR3 sequences in the sample, 11% to 15% were seen once. Here the sequenced sample was lung tumor tissue, taken at surgery. The receptors were sampled from a female donor with early-stage non-small cell lung cancer.

This clonotype is termed medium-sized. A library made for alpha chains picked up this beta chain off target, so its size means little. This chain links TRBV7-2 with TRBJ1-3; a possible D gene is TRBD1 (6 bases). V was shortened by 5 bases and J by 4 bases, with 15 bases between the two germline ends. This CDR3 region has 15 residues. Germline values: CDR1 SGHTA, CDR2 FQGNSA. This CDR3 is CASSLLGALGNTIYF. The CDR3 bases are TGTGCCAGCAGCCTTCTGGGGGCGCTGGGAAACACCATATATTTT.

This clonotype has a count of ten or more. This beta chain came through as a stray read in a library set up for alpha chains, and its size says little. The chain has TRBV12-3 or TRBV12-4 and TRBJ1-6; the D gene is possibly TRBD1 (5 bases). CDR3 length: 15 amino acids. Trimming cost V 5 bases and J 10 bases, with 18 bases left between them. CDR3: CASSDYGGRRSPLHF. The CDR3 DNA sequence: TGTGCCAGCAGTGATTATGGGGGTCGAAGATCACCCCTCCACTTT.

Within the sample, this clonotype is medium-sized. This beta chain is a stray sequence in a library constructed for alpha chains; its clone size is not meaningful. The CDR3 loop reads CASSPGTLNTEAFF. In nucleotides, the CDR3 is TGTGCCAGCAGCCCCGGGACCTTGAACACTGAAGCTTTCTTT. The chain employs TRBV5-6 and TRBJ1-1, with a tentative D call TRBD1 (5 bases). The V gene lost 4 bases and the J gene lost 0 bases, with 10 bases spanning the gap. The CDR3 covers 14 residues. Germline lookup yields CDR1 SGHDT and CDR2 YYEEEE.

This clonotype is categorized as medium-sized. This beta chain came through as a stray read in a library set up for alpha chains, and its size says little. V usage is TRBV7-9 and J usage is TRBJ1-6; D uncertain. CDR1 SEHNR and CDR2 FQNEAQ come from the germline V gene (reference sequence). Trimming removed 3 bases at V and 6 bases at J, with 9 bases between. The CDR3 loop spans 14 amino acids. DNA for the CDR3: TGTGCCAGCAGCTTCACGGAGCCTAATTCACCCCTCCACTTT. It yields the protein CASSFTEPNSPLHF.

Many counts were recorded for this clonotype. Because this beta chain is a stray read in a library intended to capture alpha chains, its abundance should not be given much weight. The V and J genes are TRBV7-9 and TRBJ2-5; D might be TRBD1 or TRBD2, each matching 5 bases. Trimming stripped 5 bases from V and 2 bases from J, with 9 bases between. The CDR3 spans 13 residues. Germline CDR1 is SEHNR and CDR2 is FQNEAQ (reference sequence). The CDR3: CASSVEGQETQYF. In DNA form, the CDR3 reads TGTGCCAGCAGCGTAGAGGGGCAAGAGACCCAGTACTTC.

A note on this clonotype: This beta chain represents an off-target read in a library built for alpha chains; its size is of limited meaning. The genes are TRBV20-1 and TRBJ2-3; a weak D match, TRBD2 (6 bases). V was cut by 6 bases and J by 0 bases, with 16 bases left in between. The CDR3 runs 15 residues. The germline V gene has CDR1 DFQATT and CDR2 SNEGSKA (reference sequence). The CDR3 reads CSAGGALLSTDTQYF. The CDR3, as DNA: TGCAGTGCCGGCGGGGCCCTCCTTAGCACAGATACGCAGTATTTT.

At least ten counts were recorded for this clonotype. Because this beta chain is a stray read in a library intended to capture alpha chains, its abundance should not be given much weight. The chain employs TRBV7-8 and TRBJ2-5; D ambiguous. Germline V gives CDR1 SGHVS, CDR2 FQNEAQ. This CDR3 has 14 residues. V was trimmed by 5 bases and J by 4 bases, leaving 14 bases between them. CDR3 in DNA: TGTGCCAGCAGCGTCATTACTACCCGAGAGACCCAGTACTTC. It specifies CASSVITTRETQYF.

This clonotype is deemed medium-sized. The library was built for alpha chains, so this beta chain is an off-target read and its size means little. J is TRBJ2-3 and V is TRBV6-1; D call uncertain. The CDR3 consists of 14 residues. The V end was cut by 6 bases, the J end by 2 bases, with 12 bases between. Germline V gene sequence: CDR1 MNHNS, CDR2 SASEGT. The CDR3 DNA is TGTGCCAGCAGCGTCATTCCGAACACAGATACGCAGTATTTT. Residues: CASSVIPNTDTQYF.

Points on this clonotype: Little can be read into the size of this beta chain, an off-target read in a library designed for alpha chains. This chain joins TRBV7-3 and TRBJ2-2; D is uncertain. The ends were cut back, 5 bases at V and 5 bases at J, with 21 bases in the middle. This CDR3 is built from 17 residues. The germline V gene has CDR1 SGHTA and CDR2 FQGTGA. The CDR3 region is CASSPHGSSLRTGELFF. As DNA, the CDR3 is TGTGCCAGCAGCCCCCATGGTAGTAGCCTACGAACCGGGGAGCTGTTTTTT.

In its sample, this clonotype was seen many times. Little can be read into the size of this beta chain, an off-target read in a library designed for alpha chains. V is TRBV12-3 or TRBV12-4 and J is TRBJ1-5; D is undetermined. This CDR3 is built from 14 residues. Trimming removed 2 bases at V and 4 bases at J, with 9 bases between. The CDR3, as DNA: TGTGCCAGCAGTTTATCGTCGGGAAATCAGCCCCAGCATTTT. Its protein is CASSLSSGNQPQHF.

This clonotype is termed medium-sized (0.01 to 0.1%). In a library made to pick up alpha chains, this beta chain is a stray read with a size that means little. J is TRBJ1-6 and V is TRBV7-6; D perhaps matches TRBD1 (5 bases). Trimming shortened V by 1 base and J by 1 base, and 5 bases separated the two germline ends. Per the germline V gene, CDR1 is SGHVS and CDR2 is FNYEAQ. The CDR3 is 15 residues long. The CDR3 DNA follows: TGTGCCAGCAGCTTAGGGACATCCTATAATTCACCCCTCCACTTT. Protein product: CASSLGTSYNSPLHF.